These T cell receptor beta chains were read from a single sample in a study of T cell responses to AZD1222 COVID-19 vaccine. Clones were sequenced by immunoSEQ multiplex PCR, and TCRdb holds only the in-frame ones, with some missing. The sample yields about 120,000 clones, roughly 90% seen once. The source was peripheral blood, collected on day 0 of AZD1222 vaccination. Source of these receptors: an adult in good health. The conserved cysteine and the conserved F or W are not part of the CDR3 here.

V	J	CDR3
TRBV15	TRBJ1-4	ATSREEAGQEKLF
TRBV4-3	TRBJ2-3	ASSQGEVADTQY
TRBV7-2	TRBJ1-3	ASTTDSGNTIY
TRBV7-3	TRBJ1-1	ASSSFEGSTEAF
TRBV24-1	TRBJ2-1	ATSDPSRGSSYNEQF
TRBV19	TRBJ1-1	ASSIPGQVAAF
TRBV13	TRBJ1-6	ASSLRQGWGSPLH
TRBV7-7	TRBJ2-7	ASSSASTTKVRTETYEQY
TRBV7-6	TRBJ1-5	ASSLMQAIGVDQPQH
TRBV2	TRBJ1-1	ASRSDRDNTEAF
TRBV29-1	TRBJ1-1	SVMGKGLNTEAF
TRBV27	TRBJ1-4	ASRDVNEKLF
TRBV19	TRBJ1-2	ASSTQTGAISGYT
TRBV6-5	TRBJ2-2	ASSYSMGGTGELF
TRBV19	TRBJ1-6	ASSYIQQGSDRSPLH
TRBV11-1	TRBJ2-1	ATRGSGYNEQF
TRBV19	TRBJ1-1	ASSLRQGSEAF